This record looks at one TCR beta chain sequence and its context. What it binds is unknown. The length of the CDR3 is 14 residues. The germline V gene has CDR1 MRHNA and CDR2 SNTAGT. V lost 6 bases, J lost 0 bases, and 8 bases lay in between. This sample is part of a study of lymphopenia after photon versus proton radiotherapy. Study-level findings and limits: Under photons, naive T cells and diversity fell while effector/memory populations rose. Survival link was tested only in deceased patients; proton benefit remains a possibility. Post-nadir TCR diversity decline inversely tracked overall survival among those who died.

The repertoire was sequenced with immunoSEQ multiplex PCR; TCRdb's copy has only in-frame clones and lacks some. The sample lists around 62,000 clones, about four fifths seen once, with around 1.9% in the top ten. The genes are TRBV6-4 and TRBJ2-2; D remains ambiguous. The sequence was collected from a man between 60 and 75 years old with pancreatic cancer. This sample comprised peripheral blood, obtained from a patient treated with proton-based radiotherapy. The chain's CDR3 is CASRYRPNTGELFF. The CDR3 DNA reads TGTGCCAGCAGATACAGACCGAACACCGGGGAGCTGTTTTTT.